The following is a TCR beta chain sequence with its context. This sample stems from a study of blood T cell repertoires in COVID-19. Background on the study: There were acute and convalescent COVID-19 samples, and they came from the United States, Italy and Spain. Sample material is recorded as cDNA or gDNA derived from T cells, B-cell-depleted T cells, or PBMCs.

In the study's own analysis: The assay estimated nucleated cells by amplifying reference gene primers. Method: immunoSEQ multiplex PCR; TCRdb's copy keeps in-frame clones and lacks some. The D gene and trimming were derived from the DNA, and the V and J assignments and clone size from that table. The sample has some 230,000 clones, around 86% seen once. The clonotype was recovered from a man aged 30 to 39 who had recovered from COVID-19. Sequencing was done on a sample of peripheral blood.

This chain's CDR3 is CASNPTGTGAQGYTF. The DNA for the CDR3 is TGTGCCAGTAACCCAACCGGGACAGGGGCGCAAGGCTACACCTTC. V and J are TRBV19 and TRBJ1-2, with TRBD1 matching over 10 bases. CDR1 LNHDA and CDR2 SQIVND come from the germline V gene (reference sequence). This CDR3 spans 15 amino acids. V shed 7 bases and J 8 bases; nucleotides not matched to a gene: 13. Combining the CDR3 with reference TRBV19 and TRBJ1-2 gives the whole variable domain DGGITQSPKYLFRKEGQNVTLSCEQNLNHDAMYWYRQDPGQGLRLIYYSQIVNDFQKGDIAEGYSVSREKKESFPLTVTSAQKNPTAFYLCASNPTGTGAQGYTFGSGTRLTVV.